Listed here are 7 T cell receptor beta chains from one sample, sequenced in a study of blood T cells in healthy people across ages. Through a sample-barcoded 5' primer and a J-beta primer mix, a second PCR was run for roughly 7 to 12 cycles. TCRdb re-analysed the 5' RACE reads in MiXCR, keeping a single row per CDR3 protein. This sample yields 550,000 to 750,000 distinct CDR3 sequences, of which approximately 21% are seen a single time; 3% to 4% belongs to the top ten. Sample: blood. The receptors were gathered from a man between 65 and 79 years old in good health.

This clonotype showed up many times. The chain couples TRBV5-1 to TRBJ2-1, with D unclear. Germline values: CDR1 SGHRS, CDR2 YFSETQ. Trimming shortened V by 2 bases and J by 0 bases, and 6 bases separated the two germline ends. The CDR3 is made up of 14 amino acids. In DNA form, the CDR3 reads TGCGCCAGCAGCTTCGGTGACTCCTACAATGAGCAGTTCTTC. Residues: CASSFGDSYNEQFF.

The chain recombines TRBV28 with TRBJ2-3; TRBD1 is a possible D gene (6 bases). Trimming cost V 5 bases and J 7 bases, with 31 bases left between them. The length of the CDR3 is 19 residues. In germline, CDR1 is MDHEN, CDR2 SYDVKM. CDR3: CASSPRNRAGSGVLYTQYF. The CDR3 bases are TGTGCCAGCAGTCCCCGGAACCGAGCAGGGTCAGGGGTTCTTTATACGCAGTATTTT.

This clonotype showed up many times. The chain carries TRBV4-1 and TRBJ2-6; possibly TRBD2 for D (5 bases). Looked up from germline, CDR1 is MGHRA and CDR2 is YSYEKL. This CDR3 has 18 residues. With 0 bases removed from V and 0 bases from J, the gap between germline ends came to 12 bases. This CDR3 reads CASSQDSPRGSGANVLTF. DNA for the CDR3: TGCGCCAGCAGCCAAGATTCGCCTCGGGGCTCTGGGGCCAACGTCCTGACTTTC.

The J gene is TRBJ1-3, the V gene TRBV20-1, with TRBD1 identical over 12 bases. Germline CDR1 DFQATT, CDR2 SNEGSKA (reference sequence). The CDR3 runs 15 residues. V was clipped by 6 bases and J by 1 base; unmatched bases: 4. The DNA of the CDR3 is TGCAGTGCCCGGGACAGGGGGCGATCTGGAAACACCATATATTTT. Amino acid sequence: CSARDRGRSGNTIYF.

This clonotype has only a few counts. The genes are TRBV2 and TRBJ2-5; D is perhaps TRBD2 (6 bases). The assigned J gene may be wrong: the sequence end matches TRBJ2-1 better. Germline assignment: CDR1 SNHLY and CDR2 FYNNEI. This CDR3 is built from 11 residues. CDR3 coding DNA: TGTGCCAGCAGCCAGGAGGGTGGGCAGTTCTTC. Its protein is CASSQEGGQFF.

On this clonotype: An end of the junction differs from the germline gene, which may be a read error. The chain recombines TRBV6-6 with TRBJ2-7; D not resolved. Germline V gives CDR1 MNHNY, CDR2 SVGAGI (reference sequence). The CDR3 length is 14 residues. CDR3 nucleotide sequence: TGTGCCAGCAGTTTAATCGCAACTTCCTACGAGCAATACTTC. This gives the protein CASSLIATSYEQYF.

This clonotype was observed a handful of times. This chain links TRBV18 with TRBJ2-6, with 8 bases that match TRBD1. With V trimmed by 3 bases and J by 4 bases, 20 bases remained unmatched. Germline loops: CDR1 KGHSH, CDR2 LQKENI. The CDR3 sequence is 21 residues long. This CDR3 reads CASSPVTPTRDRPSGANVLTF. In nucleotides, the CDR3 is TGTGCCAGCTCACCGGTAACTCCGACCCGGGACAGGCCTTCGGGGGCCAACGTCCTGACTTTC.